These 26 T cell receptor beta chains were all obtained from the same sample, sequenced in a study of cytomegalovirus exposure and HLA in healthy donors. TCRdb's copy holds only in-frame clones and misses some; the assay was immunoSEQ multiplex PCR. The sample has 130,000 to 150,000 clones, roughly 86% seen once. The source material was PBMCs. These receptors originate from a young man in good health and CMV-seropositive.

The chain employs TRBV7-2 and TRBJ2-7, with TRBD2 matching over 10 bases. This CDR3 spans 19 amino acids. Germline V CDR1 and CDR2: SGHTA, FQGNSA. Unmatched junction bases numbered 16, after V lost 5 bases and J lost 0 bases. The CDR3 DNA sequence: TGTGCCAGCAGCCCCCTCGGTTTACTAGCGGGGCCCAGCTCCTACGAGCAGTACTTC. Encoded protein: CASSPLGLLAGPSSYEQYF.

V usage is TRBV2 and J usage is TRBJ2-3; 11 bases are shared with TRBD2. The CDR3 contains 16 residues. The V gene's germline CDR1 is SNHLY and CDR2 FYNNEI. J gave up 5 bases and V 6 bases, and 10 bases lay outside the gene matches. CDR3: CASSEELAGGGDTQYF. DNA for the CDR3: TGTGCCAGCAGCGAGGAATTAGCGGGGGGGGGAGATACGCAGTATTTT.

The rearrangement links TRBV2 to TRBJ2-1; 7 positions agree with TRBD2. V trimming: 3 bases; J trimming: 2 bases; junction bases outside the gene matches: 13. This CDR3 has 18 amino acids. Per germline, CDR1 SNHLY and CDR2 FYNNEI. The CDR3 spells CASSDRDSELATYNEQFF. Written as DNA, the CDR3 is TGTGCCAGCAGTGATAGGGATTCGGAACTAGCGACCTACAATGAGCAGTTCTTC.

This sequence joins TRBV28 and TRBJ2-7, with D perhaps TRBD2 (6 bases). The V end was cut by 2 bases, the J end by 9 bases, with 14 bases between. The germline V gene encodes CDR1 MDHEN and CDR2 SYDVKM. This CDR3 region has 13 residues. The CDR3 DNA reads TGTGCCAGCAGTTTAGCGGGGAGCCGGGGGCAGTACTTC. As protein: CASSLAGSRGQYF.

V and J are TRBV28 and TRBJ2-5, with 8 bases identical to TRBD1. In germline, CDR1 is MDHEN, CDR2 SYDVKM. Trimming cost V 6 bases and J 5 bases; bases outside gene matches: 8. This CDR3 region has 14 residues. The CDR3 coding sequence is TGTGCCAGCAGCTCAACAGGGGGTGGGGAGACCCAGTACTTC. Translated: CASSSTGGGETQYF.

The gene calls are TRBV6-5 and TRBJ1-2, with D possibly being TRBD1 (5 bases). V lost 6 bases and J 8 bases, leaving 13 bases between the germline ends. There are 12 residues in the CDR3. The germline V gene has CDR1 MNHEY and CDR2 SVGAGI. The CDR3 spells CASRGGARGYTF. The CDR3 DNA reads TGTGCCAGCAGGGGAGGGGCGCGGGGCTACACCTTC.

The chain joins TRBV7-9 to TRBJ2-7; 7 bases are shared with TRBD1. V dropped 3 bases and J dropped 0; count of bases not matched to a gene: 11. Per germline, CDR1 SEHNR and CDR2 FQNEAQ (reference sequence). The CDR3 covers 17 residues. CDR3 protein: CASSLSAGGLSSYEQYF. DNA of the CDR3: TGTGCCAGCAGCTTGTCGGCAGGGGGTCTCAGCTCCTACGAGCAGTACTTC.

The chain recombines TRBV30 with TRBJ2-1; TRBD1 aligns across 8 bases. This CDR3 has 15 residues. The germline gives CDR1 GTSNPN, CDR2 SVGIG (reference sequence). J gave up 2 bases and V 5 bases, and 8 bases lay outside the gene matches. Here the CDR3 reads CAWVSRTGTYNEQFF. CDR3 coding DNA: TGTGCCTGGGTCTCCAGGACAGGGACCTACAATGAGCAGTTCTTC.

J is TRBJ2-5 and V is TRBV5-1; D gene uncertain. There are 11 residues in the CDR3. V was shortened by 1 base and J by 4 bases, with 2 bases between the two germline ends. Germline lookup yields CDR1 SGHRS and CDR2 YFSETQ. For the CDR3, the DNA is TGCGCCAGCAGCTTGCGAGAGACCCAGTACTTC. Its translation: CASSLRETQYF.

The table lists this clone with a count of one. This chain joins TRBV7-3 and TRBJ1-1; 9 bases are a match to TRBD1. The length of the CDR3 is 13 residues. V was clipped by 6 bases and J by 3 bases; unmatched bases: 2. Looked up from germline, CDR1 is SGHTA and CDR2 is FQGTGA. CDR3 sequence reads: CASSTGGHTEAFF. In nucleotides, the CDR3 is TGTGCCAGCAGTACAGGGGGCCACACTGAAGCTTTCTTT.

This sequence joins TRBV10-3 and TRBJ2-7; D might be TRBD2 (5 bases). CDR3 length equals 12 residues. Trimming shortened V by 6 bases and J by 2 bases, and 8 bases separated the two germline ends. The germline gives CDR1 ENHRY, CDR2 SYGVKD. The CDR3 DNA reads TGTGCCATCAGCCTCGGGACCTACGAGCAGTACTTC. Its protein is CAISLGTYEQYF.

The rearrangement uses TRBV28 and TRBJ2-6; a possible D gene is TRBD2 (5 bases). Germline lookup yields CDR1 MDHEN and CDR2 SYDVKM. This CDR3 has 15 amino acids. The chain's CDR3 is CASAWTFAGANVLTF. The CDR3 bases are TGTGCGAGTGCATGGACTTTTGCTGGGGCCAACGTCCTGACTTTC.

The chain links TRBV19 to TRBJ1-5; TRBD1 might be the D (6 bases). This CDR3 is 17 amino acids long. Germline lookup yields CDR1 LNHDA and CDR2 SQIVND (reference sequence). V was pared by 4 bases and J by 0 bases, with 16 bases between. The CDR3 DNA is TGTGCCAGTAGTAGGACCCCTAAGGGACATAGCAATCAGCCCCAGCATTTT. This gives the protein CASSRTPKGHSNQPQHF.

The chain couples TRBV7-2 to TRBJ2-1, with D tentatively TRBD2 (5 bases). Germline V gives CDR1 SGHTA, CDR2 FQGNSA. Trimming cost V 4 bases and J 0 bases, with 10 bases left between them. The CDR3 runs to 15 residues. The CDR3 nucleotides read TGTGCCAGCAGCTCCGCGGGTAGCTCCTACAATGAGCAGTTCTTC. It encodes CASSSAGSSYNEQFF.

The V and J genes are TRBV5-1 and TRBJ2-7, with 12 bases lining up with TRBD2. Unmatched junction bases numbered 5, after V lost 0 bases and J lost 7 bases. In germline, CDR1 is SGHRS, CDR2 YFSETQ. The CDR3 spans 15 residues. The CDR3 region is CASSLGLAGEGEQYF. The CDR3 DNA sequence: TGCGCCAGCAGCTTGGGACTAGCGGGAGAAGGTGAGCAGTACTTC.

V and J are TRBV6-4 and TRBJ2-1, with a tentative D call TRBD2 (6 bases). This CDR3 is built from 15 residues. Per the germline V gene, CDR1 is MRHNA and CDR2 is SNTAGT. V dropped 3 bases and J dropped 7 bases, with 16 bases sitting between them. The CDR3 nucleotides read TGTGCCAGCAGTGAGTATAGCGGAGAAGGGAATGAGCAGTTCTTC. It translates to CASSEYSGEGNEQFF.

This clone has a single count. The chain recombines TRBV2 with TRBJ2-3; D unresolved. V was clipped by 4 bases and J by 6 bases, with 5 bases between them. The CDR3 sequence is 11 residues long. Germline values: CDR1 SNHLY, CDR2 FYNNEI. For the CDR3, the DNA is TGTGCCAGCAGTGCATTGGATACGCAGTATTTT. Translation gives CASSALDTQYF. Full variable domain (missing parts from reference TRBV2 and TRBJ2-3): EPEVTQTPSHQVTQMGQEVILRCVPISNHLYFYWYRQILGQKVEFLVSFYNNEISEKSEIFDDQFSVERPDGSNFTLKIRSTKLEDSAMYFCASSALDTQYFGPGTRLTVL.

The genes are TRBV5-1 and TRBJ2-5; 7 bases are a match to TRBD2. Germline V gene sequence: CDR1 SGHRS, CDR2 YFSETQ. V lost 0 bases to trimming and J lost 3 bases; unmatched junction nucleotides: 2. The CDR3 runs 14 residues. The CDR3 is CASSLASGEETQYF. The CDR3 DNA follows: TGCGCCAGCAGCTTGGCAAGCGGGGAAGAGACCCAGTACTTC.

The chain couples TRBV5-6 to TRBJ1-5; D unclear. This CDR3 has 14 amino acids. V was shortened by 1 base and J by 6 bases, with 11 bases between the two germline ends. Per the germline V gene, CDR1 is SGHDT and CDR2 is YYEEEE. CDR3 protein: CASSLRGSGQPQHF. CDR3 bases: TGTGCCAGCAGCTTGAGAGGGTCAGGTCAGCCCCAGCATTTT.

The chain combines TRBV6-6 with TRBJ1-2; D unclear. Germline loops: CDR1 MNHNY, CDR2 SVGAGI (reference sequence). The CDR3 sequence is 15 residues long. V lost 7 bases and J 3 bases, leaving 18 bases between the germline ends. CDR3 coding DNA: TGTGCCAGCAAGGTTTCAGGCGGGAACTACTATGGCTACACCTTC. Translating it yields CASKVSGGNYYGYTF.

The rearrangement joins TRBV5-1 to TRBJ1-1; TRBD1 agrees at 7 bases. The V and J ends lost 4 bases and 4 bases, in that order; junction bases with no gene match: 13. Germline V gene data show CDR1 as SGHRS and CDR2 as YFSETQ. The CDR3 has 16 residues. As DNA, the CDR3 is TGCGCCAGCAGCGTCTTCAACAGGGGCGAGGGCACTGAAGCTTTCTTT. Its protein product is CASSVFNRGEGTEAFF.

This sequence joins TRBV28 and TRBJ1-1, with unresolved D. V lost 2 bases, J lost 3 bases, and 4 bases lay in between. The CDR3 contains 12 residues. The germline gives CDR1 MDHEN, CDR2 SYDVKM. The CDR3 loop reads CASSLPDTEAFF. In DNA, the CDR3 is TGTGCCAGCAGTTTACCGGACACTGAAGCTTTCTTT.

About this clone: The identical CDR3 is also encoded by other nucleotide sequences in the sample. The gene calls are TRBV2 and TRBJ1-3; D is unresolved. The V end lost 3 bases, the J end lost 1 base, and 13 bases lay between the germline ends. The CDR3 sequence is 16 residues long. Per the germline V gene, CDR1 is SNHLY and CDR2 is FYNNEI. CDR3 sequence reads: CASSDESEASGNTIYF. The CDR3 region has the DNA TGTGCCAGCAGTGACGAATCAGAGGCGTCTGGAAACACCATATATTTT.

This chain links TRBV6-1 with TRBJ2-5, with 7 bases that match TRBD1. The CDR3 has 17 residues. V gave up 1 base and J gave up 3 bases; unmatched junction bases: 11. CDR1 is MNHNS and CDR2 is SASEGT in the germline V gene. Written as DNA, the CDR3 is TGTGCCAGCAGTGAAGTGGCAGAGGGGGCCACAAAAGAGACCCAGTACTTC. Protein sequence: CASSEVAEGATKETQYF.

This chain links TRBV30 with TRBJ2-2; 7 bases are shared with TRBD2. Germline V CDR1 and CDR2: GTSNPN, SVGIG (reference sequence). J gave up 4 bases and V 3 bases, and 8 bases lay outside the gene matches. The CDR3 runs 15 residues. The CDR3 DNA is TGTGCCTGGAGCACCGGACTAGGGTTCACCGGGGAGCTGTTTTTT. As protein: CAWSTGLGFTGELFF.

V and J are TRBV4-1 and TRBJ2-3; TRBD2 aligns across 10 bases. The length of the CDR3 is 15 residues. Germline loops: CDR1 MGHRA, CDR2 YSYEKL. J gave up 1 base and V 4 bases, and 2 bases lay outside the gene matches. Here the CDR3 reads CASSPAGGGTDTQYF. DNA of the CDR3: TGCGCCAGCAGCCCAGCGGGAGGGGGCACAGATACGCAGTATTTT.